The 5 T cell receptor beta chains below come from one sample, sequenced in a study of cytomegalovirus exposure and HLA in healthy donors. The PCR ran on 60 Vbeta and 13 Jbeta primers. The method was immunoSEQ multiplex PCR; TCRdb's version includes in-frame clones alone and lacks a portion of them. The sample consists of tens of thousands of clones, 84% of them appearing once. The sample was PBMCs. The receptors shown here come from a man younger than 35 in good health and CMV-seronegative.

The genes are TRBV5-1 and TRBJ2-1, with 11 bases lining up with TRBD2. V shed 4 bases and J 7 bases; nucleotides not matched to a gene: 10. The CDR3 length is 16 residues. CDR1 and CDR2 (germline): SGHRS, YFSETQ. The CDR3 DNA is TGCGCCAGCAGCCTAATGCTAGCGGGAGGAACTAATGAGCAGTTCTTC. This codes for CASSLMLAGGTNEQFF.

CDR3 residues: CSVDPQFMNTEAFF. DNA of the CDR3: TGCAGCGTTGACCCGCAGTTTATGAACACTGAAGCTTTCTTT. The chain recombines TRBV29-1 with TRBJ1-1; D call uncertain. Deletions cut 3 bases from V and 0 bases from J, with 11 bases between. The germline CDR1 and CDR2 sequences are SQVTM and ANQGSEA. This CDR3 comprises 14 residues.

The chain joins TRBV28 to TRBJ2-7; D is undetermined. Germline CDR1 and CDR2: MDHEN and SYDVKM. V lost 4 bases to trimming and J lost 0 bases, with 10 bases between them. The CDR3 runs 14 residues. CDR3 sequence (DNA): TGTGCCAGCAGTTATTCGAGGAGCTCCTACGAGCAGTACTTC. Its translation: CASSYSRSSYEQYF.

The V call is TRBV6-5, the J call TRBJ1-1; D might be TRBD1 (5 bases). Germline CDR1 MNHEY, CDR2 SVGAGI. The V end was cut by 5 bases, the J end by 2 bases, with 12 bases between. This CDR3 contains 14 residues. The CDR3 DNA sequence: TGTGCCAGCAGTCGCGGGGCCCGAAACACTGAAGCTTTCTTT. Translated: CASSRGARNTEAFF.

This clone occurred once. This chain uses TRBV7-8 with TRBJ2-5, with TRBD2 identical over 7 bases. V lost 7 bases to trimming and J lost 4 bases; unmatched junction nucleotides: 12. The germline gives CDR1 SGHVS, CDR2 FQNEAQ. The CDR3 length is 15 residues. CDR3 region: CASTPYAGVIETQYF. The DNA of the CDR3 is TGTGCCAGCACCCCCTATGCGGGAGTGATAGAGACCCAGTACTTC.